The 7 T cell receptor beta chains reported below all come from one sample, sequenced in a study of T cell responses to AZD1222 COVID-19 vaccine. The table came from immunoSEQ multiplex PCR; TCRdb's copy has only in-frame clones and leaves some out. The table lists 25,000 to 35,000 clones, around nine tenths of them singletons. Sequencing was performed on peripheral blood, taken on day 0 of AZD1222 vaccination. Receptors originate from an adult in good health.

This CDR3 is CASSRSSAGRGTQYF. CDR3 in DNA: TGTGCCAGCAGCCGGTCCTCGGCGGGGAGGGGTACGCAGTATTTT. The genes are TRBV7-2 and TRBJ2-3; 7 nucleotides agree with TRBD2. V trimming: 5 bases; J trimming: 8 bases; junction bases outside the gene matches: 13. The germline V gene encodes CDR1 SGHTA and CDR2 FQGNSA. The CDR3 is made up of 15 amino acids.

The CDR3 region is CASSWAGGSGNTDTQYF. The CDR3 coding sequence is TGTGCCAGCAGCTGGGCCGGCGGGAGCGGGAACACAGATACGCAGTATTTT. The V gene is TRBV7-6, the J gene TRBJ2-3, with 7 bases that match TRBD2. This CDR3 comprises 17 residues. V lost 4 bases to trimming and J lost 2 bases; unmatched junction nucleotides: 12. Germline CDR1 reads SGHVS; CDR2 reads FNYEAQ.

The V gene is TRBV4-3, the J gene TRBJ1-3; D is perhaps TRBD1 (6 bases). Germline CDR1 is LGHNA and CDR2 is YSLEER. This CDR3 contains 17 residues. V was cut by 4 bases and J by 0 bases, with 16 bases left in between. CDR3 amino acids: CASSRTDRTSSGNTIYF. The DNA for the CDR3 is TGCGCCAGCAGCCGAACCGACAGGACTAGCTCTGGAAACACCATATATTTT.

This clone showed up just once. The chain is built from TRBV2 and TRBJ2-7; no clear D gene. There are 15 residues in the CDR3. Trimming cost V 2 bases and J 1 base, with 12 bases left between them. The germline gives CDR1 SNHLY, CDR2 FYNNEI. CDR3 DNA: TGTGCCAGCAGTGAAACACCGGGCCGATCCTACGAGCAGTACTTC. It encodes CASSETPGRSYEQYF.

This sequence joins TRBV30 and TRBJ1-5; 9 bases are shared with TRBD1. The germline V gene has CDR1 GTSNPN and CDR2 SVGIG (reference sequence). After removal of 3 bases from V and 3 bases from J, the junction contained 6 bases not matched to a gene. The CDR3 has 15 residues. The CDR3 nucleotides are TGTGCCTGGAGCCTGGGACAGGGCGACAATCAGCCCCAGCATTTT. This codes for CAWSLGQGDNQPQHF.

This rearrangement joins TRBV6-5 to TRBJ2-3, with a tentative D call TRBD2 (6 bases). Trimming stripped 5 bases from V and 3 bases from J, with 12 bases between. CDR1 MNHEY and CDR2 SVGAGI come from the germline V gene. CDR3 length equals 14 residues. The chain's CDR3 is CASSRSGETDTQYF. CDR3 DNA sequence: TGTGCCAGCAGTAGGTCGGGAGAAACAGATACGCAGTATTTT.

The chain has TRBV4-1 and TRBJ2-2, with 7 bases identical to TRBD2. Trimming removed 4 bases from V and 5 bases from J; junction bases left unmatched: 10. This CDR3 spans 16 amino acids. Germline CDR1 is MGHRA and CDR2 is YSYEKL. Here the CDR3 reads CASSRWLASGTGELFF. The DNA of the CDR3 is TGCGCCAGCAGCCGTTGGTTGGCTAGCGGAACCGGGGAGCTGTTTTTT.